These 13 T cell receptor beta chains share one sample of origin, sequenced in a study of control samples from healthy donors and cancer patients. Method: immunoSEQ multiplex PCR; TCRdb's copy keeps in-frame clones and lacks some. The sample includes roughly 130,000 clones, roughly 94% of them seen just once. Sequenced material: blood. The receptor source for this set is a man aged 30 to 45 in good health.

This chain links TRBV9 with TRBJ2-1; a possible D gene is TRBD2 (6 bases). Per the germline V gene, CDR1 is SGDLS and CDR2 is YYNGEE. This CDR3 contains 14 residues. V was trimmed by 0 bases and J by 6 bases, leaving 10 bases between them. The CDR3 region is CASSVAGEVNEQFF. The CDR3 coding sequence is TGTGCCAGCAGCGTAGCCGGGGAGGTCAATGAGCAGTTCTTC.

CDR3 loop: CASIGQGNNQPQHF. Here the CDR3 DNA reads TGTGCCAGTATCGGCCAGGGGAACAATCAGCCCCAGCATTTT. This chain links TRBV19 with TRBJ1-5; TRBD1 is a possible D gene (6 bases). Germline CDR1 LNHDA, CDR2 SQIVND (reference sequence). Deletions cut 7 bases from V and 3 bases from J, with 13 bases between. The CDR3 length is 14 residues.

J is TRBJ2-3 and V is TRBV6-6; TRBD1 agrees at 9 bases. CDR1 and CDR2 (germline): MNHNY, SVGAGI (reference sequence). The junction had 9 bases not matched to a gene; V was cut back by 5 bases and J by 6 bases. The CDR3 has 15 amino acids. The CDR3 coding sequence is TGTGCCAGCAGTATCTGGACAGGGGATGGGGATACGCAGTATTTT. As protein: CASSIWTGDGDTQYF.

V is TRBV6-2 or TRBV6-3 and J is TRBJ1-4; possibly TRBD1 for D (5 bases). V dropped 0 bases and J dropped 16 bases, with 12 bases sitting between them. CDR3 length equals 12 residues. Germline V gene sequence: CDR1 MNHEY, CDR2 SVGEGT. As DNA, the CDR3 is TGTGCCAGCAGTTACTCCGGGACCGGGACGTTTTTT. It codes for CASSYSGTGTFF.

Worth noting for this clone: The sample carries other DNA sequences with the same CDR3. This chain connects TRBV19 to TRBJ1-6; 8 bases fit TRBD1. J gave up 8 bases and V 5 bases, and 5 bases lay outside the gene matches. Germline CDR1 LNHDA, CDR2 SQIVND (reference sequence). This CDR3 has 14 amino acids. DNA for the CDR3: TGTGCCAGTAGTGGACAGGGTGTTTATTCACCCCTCCACTTT. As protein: CASSGQGVYSPLHF.

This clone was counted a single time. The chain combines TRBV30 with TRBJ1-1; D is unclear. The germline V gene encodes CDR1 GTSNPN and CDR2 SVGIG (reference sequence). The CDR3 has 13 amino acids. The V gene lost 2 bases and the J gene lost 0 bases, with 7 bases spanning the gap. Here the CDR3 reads CAWSRGMNTEAFF. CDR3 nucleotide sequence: TGTGCCTGGAGTCGGGGAATGAACACTGAAGCTTTCTTT.

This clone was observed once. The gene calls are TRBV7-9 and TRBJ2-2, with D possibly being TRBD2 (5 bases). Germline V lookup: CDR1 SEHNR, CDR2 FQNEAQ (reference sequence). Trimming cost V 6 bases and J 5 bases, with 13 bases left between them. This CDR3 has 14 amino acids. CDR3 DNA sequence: TGTGCCAGCAGTCCTCGTGGAGGAACCGGGGAGCTGTTTTTT. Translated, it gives CASSPRGGTGELFF.

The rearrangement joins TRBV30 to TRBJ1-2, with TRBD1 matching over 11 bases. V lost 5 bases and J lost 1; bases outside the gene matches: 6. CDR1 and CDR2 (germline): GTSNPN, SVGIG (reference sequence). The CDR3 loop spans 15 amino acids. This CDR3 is CAWGRTGGGNYGYTF. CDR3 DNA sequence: TGTGCCTGGGGACGGACAGGGGGCGGTAACTATGGCTACACCTTC.

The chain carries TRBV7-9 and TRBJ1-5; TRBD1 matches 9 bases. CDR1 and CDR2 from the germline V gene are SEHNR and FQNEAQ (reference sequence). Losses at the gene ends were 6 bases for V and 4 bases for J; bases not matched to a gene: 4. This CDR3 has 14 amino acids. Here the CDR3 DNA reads TGTGCCAGCAGTCCGGACAGGGGAAATCAGCCCCAGCATTTT. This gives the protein CASSPDRGNQPQHF.

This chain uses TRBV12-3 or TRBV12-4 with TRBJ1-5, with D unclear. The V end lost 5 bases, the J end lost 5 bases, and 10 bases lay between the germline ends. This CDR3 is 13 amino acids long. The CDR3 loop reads CASSPYSHQPQHF. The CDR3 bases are TGTGCCAGCAGTCCCTACAGTCATCAGCCCCAGCATTTT.

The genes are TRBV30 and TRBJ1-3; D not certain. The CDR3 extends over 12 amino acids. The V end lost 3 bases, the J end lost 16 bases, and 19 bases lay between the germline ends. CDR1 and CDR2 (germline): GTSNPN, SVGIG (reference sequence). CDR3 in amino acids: CAWSAGPAVQYF. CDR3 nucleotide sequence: TGTGCCTGGAGCGCCGGGCCTGCGGTCCAGTATTTT. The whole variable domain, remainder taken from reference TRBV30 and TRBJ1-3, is SQTIHQWPATLVQPVGSPLSLECTVEGTSNPNLYWYRQAAGRGLQLLFYSVGIGQISSEVPQNLSASRPQDRQFILSSKKLLLSDSGFYLCAWSAGPAVQYFGEGSWLTVV.

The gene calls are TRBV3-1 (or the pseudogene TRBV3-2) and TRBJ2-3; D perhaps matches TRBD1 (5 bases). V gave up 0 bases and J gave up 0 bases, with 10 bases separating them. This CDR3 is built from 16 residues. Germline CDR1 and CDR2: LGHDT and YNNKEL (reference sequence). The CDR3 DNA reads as TGTGCCAGCAGCCAAGAAGGGGCGGATAGCACAGATACGCAGTATTTT. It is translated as CASSQEGADSTDTQYF.

The DNA for the CDR3 is TGTGCCAGCAGGGCTAACGGGCGGGGGTGGGCCCAGTACTTC. Translation gives CASRANGRGWAQYF. The chain couples TRBV6-5 to TRBJ2-5, with 7 positions matching TRBD2. V shed 6 bases and J 9 bases; nucleotides not matched to a gene: 13. Germline loops: CDR1 MNHEY, CDR2 SVGAGI. This CDR3 spans 14 amino acids.